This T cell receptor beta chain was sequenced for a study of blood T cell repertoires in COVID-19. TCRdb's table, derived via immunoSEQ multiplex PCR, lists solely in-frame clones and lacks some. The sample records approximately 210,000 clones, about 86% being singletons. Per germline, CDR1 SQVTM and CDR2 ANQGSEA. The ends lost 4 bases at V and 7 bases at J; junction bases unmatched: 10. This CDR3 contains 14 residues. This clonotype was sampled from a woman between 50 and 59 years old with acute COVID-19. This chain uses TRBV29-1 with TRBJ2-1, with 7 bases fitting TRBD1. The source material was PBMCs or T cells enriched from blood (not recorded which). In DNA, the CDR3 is TGCAGCGTTGGGTCCGGGACAGCACCTAATGAGCAGTTCTTC. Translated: CSVGSGTAPNEQFF.